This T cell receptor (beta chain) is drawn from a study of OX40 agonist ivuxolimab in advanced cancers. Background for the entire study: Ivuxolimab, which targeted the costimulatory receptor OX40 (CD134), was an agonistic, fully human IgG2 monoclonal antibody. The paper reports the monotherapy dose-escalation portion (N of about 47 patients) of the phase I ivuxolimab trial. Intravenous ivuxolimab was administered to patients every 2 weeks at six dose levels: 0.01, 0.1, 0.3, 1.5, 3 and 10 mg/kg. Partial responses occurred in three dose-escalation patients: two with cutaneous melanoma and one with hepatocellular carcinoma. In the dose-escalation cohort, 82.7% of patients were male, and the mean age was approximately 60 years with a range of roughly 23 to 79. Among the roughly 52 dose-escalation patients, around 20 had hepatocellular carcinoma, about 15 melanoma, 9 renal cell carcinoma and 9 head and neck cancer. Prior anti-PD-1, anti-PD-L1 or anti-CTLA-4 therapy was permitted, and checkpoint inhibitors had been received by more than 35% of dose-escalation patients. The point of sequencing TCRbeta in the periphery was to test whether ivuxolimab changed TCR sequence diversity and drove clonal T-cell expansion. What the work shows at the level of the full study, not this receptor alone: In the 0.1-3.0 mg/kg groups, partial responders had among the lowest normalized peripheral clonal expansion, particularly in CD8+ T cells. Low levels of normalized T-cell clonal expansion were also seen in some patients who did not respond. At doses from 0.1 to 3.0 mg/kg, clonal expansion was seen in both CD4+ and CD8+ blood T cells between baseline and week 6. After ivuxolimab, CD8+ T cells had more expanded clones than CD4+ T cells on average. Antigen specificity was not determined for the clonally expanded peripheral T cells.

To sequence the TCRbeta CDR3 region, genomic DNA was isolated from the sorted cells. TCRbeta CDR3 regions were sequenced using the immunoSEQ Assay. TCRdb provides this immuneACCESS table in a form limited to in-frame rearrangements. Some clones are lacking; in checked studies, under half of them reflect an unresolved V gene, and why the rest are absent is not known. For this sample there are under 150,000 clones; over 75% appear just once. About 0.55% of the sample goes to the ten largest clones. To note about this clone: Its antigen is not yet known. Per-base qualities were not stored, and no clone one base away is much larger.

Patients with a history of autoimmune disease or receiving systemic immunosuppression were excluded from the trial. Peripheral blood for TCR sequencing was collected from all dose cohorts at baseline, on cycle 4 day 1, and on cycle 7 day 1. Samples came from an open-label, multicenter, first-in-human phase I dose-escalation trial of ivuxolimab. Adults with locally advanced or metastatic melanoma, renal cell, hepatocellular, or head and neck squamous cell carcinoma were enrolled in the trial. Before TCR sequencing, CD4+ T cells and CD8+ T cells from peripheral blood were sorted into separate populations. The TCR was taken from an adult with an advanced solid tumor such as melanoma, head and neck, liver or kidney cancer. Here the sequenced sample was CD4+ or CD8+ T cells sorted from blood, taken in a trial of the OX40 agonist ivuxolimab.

The DNA sequence is TGTGCCAGCAGTTACAGGGAGACCTACGAGCAGTACTTC. The translation is CASSYRETYEQYF. The V gene is TRBV6-5 and the J gene is TRBJ2-7; possibly the D gene is TRBD2, per 5 matching bases. The germline V gene sets CDR1 to MNHEY and CDR2 to SVGAGI. Cut back by 2 bases and 2 bases, the V and J ends lie 7 bases apart. Including cysteine and phenylalanine, the CDR3 has 13 amino acids. The DNA shown is the 39-base CDR3, in frame from base 1.